Sequencing of this T cell receptor (beta chain) was carried out in a study of T-cell reconstitution after alpha-beta-depleted transplantation in children. V dropped 3 bases and J dropped 6; count of bases not matched to a gene: 8. Germline V gives CDR1 SGHAT, CDR2 FQNNGV. CDR3 length: 16 amino acids. Unique molecular identifiers featured in how the TCRbeta library was prepared. TCRdb reprocessed the PCR reads via MiXCR and lists one record per CDR3 protein. In the table there are roughly 300,000 distinct CDR3 sequences, approximately 9.6% of which are singletons. V and J are TRBV11-2 and TRBJ2-1; 10 bases fit TRBD2. The TCR sequence derives from a human donor who donated a stem cell graft to a child with SCID. The specimen comprised PBMCs from the stem cell graft donor, sampled from the stem cell graft. The CDR3 is CASSFVSGGAVNEQFF. Written as DNA, the CDR3 is TGTGCCAGCAGCTTTGTAAGCGGGGGGGCTGTCAATGAGCAGTTCTTC.